This is a list of T cell receptor beta chains from one sample in a study of T cell responses to AZD1222 COVID-19 vaccine. Sequencing used immunoSEQ multiplex PCR; TCRdb keeps in-frame clones, though not all of them. The sample gives over 200,000 clones, roughly 94% of which show up once; approximately 1.5% is in the top ten. The specimen was peripheral blood, collected 28 days after the second dose of the MenACWY control vaccine. The receptors shown here come from an adult who received the MenACWY meningococcal vaccine as a control. Each CDR3 is given with its conserved first and last residue. Expanded clones are given a class, and other clones once, few, many or no size at all.

clone_size,j_call,v_call,cdr3_aa
NA,TRBJ1-2,TRBV7-3,CASSPGGGRRTRYTF
NA,TRBJ2-7,TRBV28,CASNTGYYEQYF
NA,TRBJ2-1,TRBV24-1,CATSDNDNEQFF
NA,TRBJ2-5,TRBV9,CASSSTGGPQETQYF
NA,TRBJ2-1,TRBV13,CASSSLGNEQFF
NA,TRBJ2-5,TRBV7-2,CASSFPAGGPLETQYF
NA,TRBJ1-4,TRBV11-3,CASSLDPGQGFGATNEKLFF
NA,TRBJ2-7,TRBV12-3/TRBV12-4,CASSLSDGTGLYF
NA,TRBJ1-2,TRBV7-2,CASSSDGQDRDGYTF
NA,TRBJ2-6,TRBV14,CASSHLGPRGSGANVLTF
once,TRBJ1-4,TRBV10-3,CATGGGQFVEKLFF
NA,TRBJ2-7,TRBV9,CASSVDGVNYEQYF
NA,TRBJ2-2,TRBV5-1,CASSFSYTGELFF
NA,TRBJ1-2,TRBV3-1/TRBV3-2,CASTRPGAYTF
NA,TRBJ2-5,TRBV5-1,CASSLFPGPETQYF
once,TRBJ1-1,TRBV28,CASSNPTESREAFF
NA,TRBJ1-1,TRBV29-1,CSVAFTAEAFF
NA,TRBJ1-5,TRBV4-1,CASSQELVRPQHF
NA,TRBJ2-1,TRBV10-3,CAITQDTPLNRNEQFF
once,TRBJ2-7,TRBV2,CASSEAQTLGGEQYF
NA,TRBJ2-7,TRBV6-2/TRBV6-3,CASSMDRTRGEQYF
NA,TRBJ1-4,TRBV6-4,CASSEEGQPGVGNEKLFF
NA,TRBJ2-2,TRBV5-6,CASSAGVSNTGELFF
NA,TRBJ1-5,TRBV30,CAWSGAGGSQPQHF
NA,TRBJ2-7,TRBV15,CATSSPGGAIYEQYF
NA,TRBJ2-5,TRBV5-4,CASSYGDSQETQYF
NA,TRBJ2-1,TRBV28,CASSLGEQFF
once,TRBJ2-1,TRBV9,CASSGLAGGPGNEQFF
NA,TRBJ2-7,TRBV21-1,CASSKVSGRISYEQYF
NA,TRBJ1-4,TRBV4-2,CASSQGVGRGSEKLFF
NA,TRBJ1-2,TRBV2,CASSEGAGRGYTF
NA,TRBJ1-1,TRBV29-1,CSVERRGLDTEAFF
NA,TRBJ2-3,TRBV5-4,CASSLRTSLTDTQYF